Presented here are 10 T cell receptor beta chains from one specimen sequenced in a study of T-cell reconstitution after alpha-beta-depleted transplantation in children. A library of TCRbeta sequences, prepared with unique molecular identifiers, was generated. MiXCR, run by TCRdb on the PCR reads, gives a single entry per CDR3 protein. Of hundreds of thousands of distinct CDR3 sequences in the sample, 10% to 15% were seen once. Sequencing was performed on PBMCs, mostly from graft donor cells, taken 360 days after TCRalphabeta/CD19-depleted stem cell transplant. Receptors were obtained from a male patient aged 10 to 17 who had a stem cell transplant for acute myeloid leukemia, so the T cells may come from the graft donor.

This clonotype was counted at least ten times. DNA for the CDR3: TGCAGCGTTGAAGTTAAACTAGCGGGAGGCCCGACCCAGTACTTC. Protein product: CSVEVKLAGGPTQYF. The chain employs TRBV29-1 and TRBJ2-5, with TRBD2 matching 12 bases. Germline values: CDR1 SQVTM, CDR2 ANQGSEA. V was pared by 1 base and J by 7 bases, with 7 bases of the junction left unmatched. The CDR3 length is 15 residues.

The rearrangement joins TRBV7-2 to TRBJ2-3, with 9 bases lining up with TRBD1. Germline CDR1 reads SGHTA; CDR2 reads FQGNSA. Trimming removed 5 bases from V and 0 bases from J; junction bases left unmatched: 6. CDR3 length: 16 residues. The CDR3 reads CASSVQGAISTDTQYF. In DNA, the CDR3 is TGTGCCAGCAGCGTACAGGGGGCCATTAGCACAGATACGCAGTATTTT.

As for this clonotype: This may be a read error: a much more frequent sequence differs by one nucleotide. The chain is built from TRBV9 and TRBJ2-1; D might be TRBD2 (5 bases). This CDR3 is 16 amino acids long. Germline values: CDR1 SGDLS, CDR2 YYNGEE. CDR3 region: CVSSVVVGVPYNEQFF. CDR3 coding DNA: TGTGTCAGCAGCGTAGTAGTGGGAGTGCCCTACAATGAGCAGTTCTTC.

At least ten counts were recorded for this clonotype. V gene TRBV5-1 combines with J gene TRBJ2-1; D is perhaps TRBD2 (5 bases). V was trimmed by 4 bases and J by 7 bases, leaving 12 bases between them. Germline V CDR1 and CDR2: SGHRS, YFSETQ. The CDR3 is made up of 13 amino acids. The CDR3 reads CASSRLAENEQFF. As DNA, the CDR3 is TGCGCCAGCAGCAGGCTAGCAGAGAATGAGCAGTTCTTC.

This clonotype has a count of ten or more. The chain has TRBV28 and TRBJ2-3; D may match TRBD1 or TRBD2 (5 bases each). The CDR3 covers 15 residues. Trimming left V 3 bases short and J 0 bases short, with 10 bases between. In germline, CDR1 is MDHEN, CDR2 SYDVKM. CDR3 DNA sequence: TGTGCCAGCAGTTTGGGGACCACTAGCACAGATACGCAGTATTTT. This translates into CASSLGTTSTDTQYF.

This clonotype was seen repeatedly, ten times or more. This rearrangement joins TRBV28 to TRBJ2-3; no clear D. The CDR3 covers 14 residues. Germline CDR1 MDHEN, CDR2 SYDVKM. V dropped 7 bases and J dropped 4 bases, with 15 bases sitting between them. This chain's CDR3 is CASIGTQRPDTQYF. The CDR3 DNA sequence: TGTGCCAGCATAGGTACTCAGAGACCAGATACGCAGTATTTT.

The rearrangement uses TRBV29-1 and TRBJ2-7; 8 nucleotides match TRBD2. The germline CDR1 and CDR2 sequences are SQVTM and ANQGSEA. This CDR3 has 13 residues. V was clipped by 7 bases and J by 0 bases; unmatched bases: 5. CDR3 sequence (DNA): TGCAGCGCCTTAGCGGGGAACTCCTACGAGCAGTACTTC. Amino acids: CSALAGNSYEQYF.

J is TRBJ2-7 and V is TRBV20-1; 8 nucleotides match TRBD1. The germline V gene encodes CDR1 DFQATT and CDR2 SNEGSKA (reference sequence). The CDR3 totals 13 residues. V was clipped by 3 bases and J by 4 bases; unmatched bases: 5. This CDR3 is CSASGQGEYEQYF. The CDR3, as DNA: TGCAGTGCTAGTGGACAGGGAGAATACGAGCAGTACTTC.

This clonotype was seen a handful of times. The chain employs TRBV20-1 and TRBJ2-2; either TRBD1 or TRBD2 may supply D (6 bases each). The CDR3 is 13 residues long. Germline CDR1 is DFQATT and CDR2 is SNEGSKA (reference sequence). Between the trimmed V and J ends, which lost 4 bases and 5 bases, there was a span of 11 bases. The CDR3 nucleotides read TGCAGTGCTAACGGGGGCTATACCGGGGAGCTGTTTTTT. Translated, it gives CSANGGYTGELFF.

The genes are TRBV24-1 and TRBJ1-5, with TRBD1 matching over 12 bases. J gave up 6 bases and V 3 bases, and 8 bases lay outside the gene matches. Germline V lookup: CDR1 KGHDR, CDR2 SFDVKD. This CDR3 comprises 17 residues. Here the CDR3 DNA reads TGTGCCACCAGTGATACTACGGGACAGGGGGCTGGTCAGCCCCAGCATTTT. Residues: CATSDTTGQGAGQPQHF.